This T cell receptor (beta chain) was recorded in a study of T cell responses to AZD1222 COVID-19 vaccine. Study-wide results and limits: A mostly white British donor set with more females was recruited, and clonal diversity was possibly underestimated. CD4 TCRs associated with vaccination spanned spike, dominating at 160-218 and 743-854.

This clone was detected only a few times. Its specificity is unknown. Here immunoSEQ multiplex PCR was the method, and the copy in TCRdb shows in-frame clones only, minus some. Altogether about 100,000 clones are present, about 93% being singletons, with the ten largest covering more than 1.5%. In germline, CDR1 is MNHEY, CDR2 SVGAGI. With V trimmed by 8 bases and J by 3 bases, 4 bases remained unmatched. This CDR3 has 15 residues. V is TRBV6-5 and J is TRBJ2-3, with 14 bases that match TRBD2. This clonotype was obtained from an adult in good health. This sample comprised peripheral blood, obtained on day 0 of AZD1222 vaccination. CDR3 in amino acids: CASGRLAGGTDTQYF. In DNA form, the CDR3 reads TGTGCCAGCGGAAGACTAGCGGGAGGGACAGATACGCAGTATTTT.